These 3 T cell receptor beta chains came from one sample sequenced in a study of blood T cell repertoires in COVID-19. Profiling relied on immunoSEQ multiplex PCR, and the TCRdb table lists in-frame clones only, not all of them. The table lists about 100,000 clones, 80% to 95% of them singletons, with 5.7% in the top ten. Sequencing was carried out using peripheral blood. All receptors come from a man between 45 and 60 years old with active COVID-19.

The V call is TRBV19, the J call TRBJ2-3; the match to TRBD2 covers 11 bases. Germline V CDR1 and CDR2: LNHDA, SQIVND (reference sequence). J was trimmed by 4 bases and V by 4 bases; bases with no gene match: 13. The CDR3 contains 18 residues. The CDR3 here is CASSKGPTSGRRPDTQYF. The CDR3 nucleotides are TGTGCCAGTAGTAAAGGGCCTACTAGCGGGAGACGTCCAGATACGCAGTATTTT.

The V gene is TRBV2, the J gene TRBJ1-5; 10 bases line up with TRBD1. The CDR3 has 15 residues. Germline values: CDR1 SNHLY, CDR2 FYNNEI. Trimming cost V 6 bases and J 6 bases; bases outside gene matches: 8. CDR3 DNA: TGTGCCAGCAGCATGGGACAGGGGACTGGTCAGCCCCAGCATTTT. It translates to CASSMGQGTGQPQHF. Variable domain in full (rest from reference TRBV2 and TRBJ1-5): EPEVTQTPSHQVTQMGQEVILRCVPISNHLYFYWYRQILGQKVEFLVSFYNNEISEKSEIFDDQFSVERPDGSNFTLKIRSTKLEDSAMYFCASSMGQGTGQPQHFGDGTRLSIL.

A few counts support this clone. The chain has TRBV5-6 and TRBJ1-4; 8 positions agree with TRBD1. J lost 6 bases, V lost 4 bases, and 8 bases had no gene match. This CDR3 is 15 amino acids long. Germline CDR1 is SGHDT and CDR2 is YYEEEE. CDR3 protein: CASSLRQGRDEKLFF. CDR3 sequence (DNA): TGTGCCAGCAGCCTTCGACAGGGGAGGGATGAAAAACTGTTTTTT.